A selection of T cell receptor beta chains follows, all from one sample in a study of blood T cell repertoires in COVID-19. Measured with immunoSEQ multiplex PCR; TCRdb has only the in-frame clones, and not every one. The repertoire includes a few hundred thousand clones, roughly 80% of them detected once, and approximately 5% sits in the top ten. Sequenced sample: peripheral blood. These receptors came from a woman between 70 and 85 years old with COVID-19, enrolled during active disease. CDR3s include the opening cysteine and the closing phenylalanine or tryptophan. The order of the fields is J gene, D gene, V gene, clone size, CDR3 DNA, CDR3 protein. The D gene is left open where the match is weak. Clone size appears in some rows only: once, few, many, or a class for an expanded clone.

J: TRBJ2-7
D: -
V: TRBV9
size: many
DNA: TGTGCCAGCAGCGTAGGCGGCCCGTCCCACTACGAGCAGTACTTC
CDR3: CASSVGGPSHYEQYF

J: TRBJ1-3
D: -
V: TRBV4-1
size: -
DNA: TGCGCCAGCAGCCAAGCGGGGACAAGCACCATATATTTT
CDR3: CASSQAGTSTIYF

J: TRBJ2-7
D: TRBD2
V: TRBV28
size: -
DNA: TGTGCCAGCAGTTCGGCCGGGACTAGCGTCGAGGAGCAGTACTTC
CDR3: CASSSAGTSVEEQYF

J: TRBJ2-7
D: -
V: TRBV6-1
size: -
DNA: TGTGCCAGCAGTGAGCGGGACAGCTACGAGCAGTACTTC
CDR3: CASSERDSYEQYF

J: TRBJ2-1
D: TRBD2
V: TRBV7-6
size: -
DNA: TGTGCCAGCAGCTCGGGACTAGCGGGTTGGGGGCACAATGAGCAGTTCTTC
CDR3: CASSSGLAGWGHNEQFF

J: TRBJ1-3
D: -
V: TRBV7-9
size: few
DNA: TGTGCCAGCAGCTCGGTTAGGGGCCAATTGGGTGGAAACACCATATATTTT
CDR3: CASSSVRGQLGGNTIYF

J: TRBJ1-1
D: -
V: TRBV19
size: once
DNA: TGTGCCAGTAGTATGGGGAGAGTCACTGAAGCTTTCTTT
CDR3: CASSMGRVTEAFF

J: TRBJ1-5
D: TRBD1
V: TRBV19
size: -
DNA: TGTGCCAGTAGGGACAGGGGGCCGAGCAATCAGCCCCAGCATTTT
CDR3: CASRDRGPSNQPQHF

J: TRBJ2-2
D: -
V: TRBV4-3
size: -
DNA: TGCGCCAGCAGCCAAGATAACAGGGATTGGGACACCGGGGAGCTGTTTTTT
CDR3: CASSQDNRDWDTGELFF

J: TRBJ1-2
D: -
V: TRBV20-1
size: -
DNA: TGCAGTGCTAGAGGAAGCTTCGGCTACACCTTC
CDR3: CSARGSFGYTF

J: TRBJ1-6
D: TRBD1
V: TRBV30
size: few
DNA: TGTGCCTCCCACAAGGACAGGGGAGGTAATTCACCCCTCCACTTT
CDR3: CASHKDRGGNSPLHF

J: TRBJ1-3
D: TRBD1
V: TRBV5-1
size: -
DNA: TGCGCCAGCAGCCCGGGACAGTATCCTGGAAACACCATATATTTT
CDR3: CASSPGQYPGNTIYF

J: TRBJ1-5
D: TRBD1
V: TRBV28
size: -
DNA: TGTGCCAGCAGTTTCGCAGGGGGCTATCAGCCCCAGCATTTT
CDR3: CASSFAGGYQPQHF

J: TRBJ1-2
D: -
V: TRBV6-5
size: many
DNA: TGTGCCAGCAGTTACGGCCGTAACTATGGCTACACCTTC
CDR3: CASSYGRNYGYTF

J: TRBJ2-7
D: -
V: TRBV28
size: -
DNA: TGTGCCAGCACCCGCCCCAATAGGGGCGATATCTTCTACGAGCAGTACTTC
CDR3: CASTRPNRGDIFYEQYF

J: TRBJ1-4
D: TRBD1
V: TRBV30
size: -
DNA: TGTGCCTGGTCAACAGGGGGAAGGGAAAAACTGTTTTTT
CDR3: CAWSTGGREKLFF

J: TRBJ1-6
D: -
V: TRBV28
size: -
DNA: TGTGCCAGCAGTTCACCGGTCGTTTCACCCCTCCACTTT
CDR3: CASSSPVVSPLHF

J: TRBJ2-2
D: -
V: TRBV5-4
size: -
DNA: TGTGCCAGCAGCCGTAAATCGGGATGGGATACCGGGGAGCTGTTTTTT
CDR3: CASSRKSGWDTGELFF

J: TRBJ1-2
D: -
V: TRBV20-1
size: -
DNA: TGCAGTCCGGGTCGGCTCTCCGGCTACACCTTC
CDR3: CSPGRLSGYTF

J: TRBJ1-4
D: -
V: TRBV6-5
size: few
DNA: TGTGCCAGCAGCAGAGGAACTAATGAAAAACTGTTTTTT
CDR3: CASSRGTNEKLFF

J: TRBJ2-1
D: TRBD2
V: TRBV5-1
size: -
DNA: TGCGCCAAGACTAGCGGGAGGTGGAATGAGCAGTTCTTC
CDR3: CAKTSGRWNEQFF

J: TRBJ1-1
D: TRBD1
V: TRBV19
size: once
DNA: TGTGCCAGTAAGGCTTCGAGACAGGGGGCCAACACTGAAGCTTTCTTT
CDR3: CASKASRQGANTEAFF

J: TRBJ1-2
D: -
V: TRBV5-6
size: -
DNA: TGTGCCAGCAGTCCGGCGGGGGGCCCGGGCTACACCTTC
CDR3: CASSPAGGPGYTF

J: TRBJ1-5
D: TRBD1
V: TRBV6-2/TRBV6-3
size: once
DNA: TGTGCCAGCAGTTACGGGCAGGGGGTCGGTCAGCCCCAGCATTTT
CDR3: CASSYGQGVGQPQHF

J: TRBJ1-1
D: -
V: TRBV5-5
size: -
DNA: TGTGCCAGCAGCTTGGGGGCTTCTGGCGCTGAAGCTTTCTTT
CDR3: CASSLGASGAEAFF

J: TRBJ2-7
D: TRBD1
V: TRBV28
size: -
DNA: TGTGCCAGCAGTACCCCCGGGACAGGAACCTACGAGCAGTACTTC
CDR3: CASSTPGTGTYEQYF

J: TRBJ1-3
D: -
V: TRBV5-5
size: -
DNA: TGTGCCAGCAGCCGAGGCGGACAGACAGCCTCTGGAAACACCATATATTTT
CDR3: CASSRGGQTASGNTIYF

J: TRBJ1-2
D: -
V: TRBV30
size: -
DNA: TGTGCCTGGAGTAGCGGCCTTTATGGCTACACCTTC
CDR3: CAWSSGLYGYTF

J: TRBJ2-7
D: -
V: TRBV14
size: -
DNA: TGTGCCAGCAGCCAGCCCTCCCTGGGAGACCACGAGCAGTACTTC
CDR3: CASSQPSLGDHEQYF

J: TRBJ2-7
D: -
V: TRBV29-1
size: -
DNA: TGCAGCGTTGGAGGCACCCCGAGCAGAGCCTACGAGCAGTACTTC
CDR3: CSVGGTPSRAYEQYF

J: TRBJ1-1
D: TRBD1
V: TRBV19
size: -
DNA: TGTGCCAGTAGTCTACGGACAGGGGACACTGAAGCTTTCTTT
CDR3: CASSLRTGDTEAFF

J: TRBJ2-2
D: TRBD2
V: TRBV7-2
size: -
DNA: TGTGCCAGCAGCCTAGAGGGACTAGCGGGAGCCGGGGAGCTGTTTTTT
CDR3: CASSLEGLAGAGELFF

J: TRBJ2-7
D: -
V: TRBV25-1
size: -
DNA: TGTGCCAGCAGTGAAGGCGGGACCAGGTACGAGCAGTACTTC
CDR3: CASSEGGTRYEQYF

J: TRBJ2-3
D: -
V: TRBV5-1
size: -
DNA: TGCGCCAGCAGCCCAGCAGAGACAGGCGCAGATACGCAGTATTTT
CDR3: CASSPAETGADTQYF

J: TRBJ2-1
D: TRBD2
V: TRBV7-3
size: -
DNA: TGTGCCAGCAGCTTAGACGGGGGGTCCTACAATGAGCAGTTCTTC
CDR3: CASSLDGGSYNEQFF

J: TRBJ2-1
D: TRBD2
V: TRBV28
size: -
DNA: TGTGCCAGCAGACTAGCGGGAGTTAGCAATGAGCAGTTCTTC
CDR3: CASRLAGVSNEQFF

J: TRBJ2-7
D: TRBD2
V: TRBV5-1
size: -
DNA: TGCGCCAGCAGCCTTACGGGACTAGGGGCTTACGAGCAGTACTTC
CDR3: CASSLTGLGAYEQYF

J: TRBJ1-3
D: -
V: TRBV5-1
size: -
DNA: TGCGCCAGCAGCGTTGGAGGAAACTCTGGAAACACCATATATTTT
CDR3: CASSVGGNSGNTIYF

J: TRBJ1-2
D: -
V: TRBV11-2
size: -
DNA: TGTGCCAGCAGCTTAGTCCAAGGACAGACATCAAAGTCAACCTTC
CDR3: CASSLVQGQTSKSTF

J: TRBJ2-5
D: -
V: TRBV10-3
size: -
DNA: TGTGCCACGGGACTGCAAGAGACCCAGTACTTC
CDR3: CATGLQETQYF

J: TRBJ2-7
D: TRBD1
V: TRBV5-1
size: -
DNA: TGCGCCAGCAGCCCAGACAGGGTAGGGGAGCAGTACTTC
CDR3: CASSPDRVGEQYF

J: TRBJ1-4
D: -
V: TRBV5-1
size: -
DNA: TGCGCCAGCAGCATATCAGGGTCTACTAATGAAAAACTGTTTTTT
CDR3: CASSISGSTNEKLFF

J: TRBJ2-5
D: TRBD1
V: TRBV12-3/TRBV12-4
size: -
DNA: TGTGCCAGCACCGGGACAGGGGGCGAAACCCAGTACTTC
CDR3: CASTGTGGETQYF

J: TRBJ2-3
D: -
V: TRBV5-1
size: -
DNA: TGCGCCAGCAGCTTGCCCCGAGAGTCAGATACGCAGTATTTT
CDR3: CASSLPRESDTQYF

J: TRBJ2-1
D: TRBD2
V: TRBV9
size: -
DNA: TGTGCCAGCAGCAGTAAATCCGGACTAGCCTCATACAATGAGCAGTTCTTC
CDR3: CASSSKSGLASYNEQFF

J: TRBJ2-7
D: TRBD1
V: TRBV28
size: many
DNA: TGTGCCAGCAACGGACAGGGTAGCTCCTACGAGCAGTACTTC
CDR3: CASNGQGSSYEQYF

J: TRBJ1-2
D: -
V: TRBV28
size: few
DNA: TGTGCCAGCAGCTCGGGATTTTTAGCTAACTATGGCTACACCTTC
CDR3: CASSSGFLANYGYTF

J: TRBJ2-3
D: TRBD2
V: TRBV5-5
size: -
DNA: TGTGCCAGCAAAATTCCCGGAGCGGGAGGCACAGATACGCAGTATTTT
CDR3: CASKIPGAGGTDTQYF

J: TRBJ1-1
D: -
V: TRBV29-1
size: -
DNA: TGCAGCGTTGAAAACCTAGGCCAGGGCACTGAAGCTTTCTTT
CDR3: CSVENLGQGTEAFF

J: TRBJ1-5
D: -
V: TRBV21-1
size: -
DNA: TGTGCCAGCAGCACCACAGGGAAGGGCAATCAGCCCCAGCATTTT
CDR3: CASSTTGKGNQPQHF

J: TRBJ1-1
D: TRBD1
V: TRBV29-1
size: few
DNA: TGCAGCGCTGGACAGGGGGACGACACTGAAGCTTTCTTT
CDR3: CSAGQGDDTEAFF

J: TRBJ1-2
D: TRBD1
V: TRBV28
size: -
DNA: TGTGCCAGCAGTTTTTTGGGACAGGGGGGGAACTATGGCTACACCTTC
CDR3: CASSFLGQGGNYGYTF

J: TRBJ2-7
D: -
V: TRBV7-8
size: -
DNA: TGTGCCAGCAGCCTCAGTTCGACAGTCTCCTACGAGCAGTACTTC
CDR3: CASSLSSTVSYEQYF

J: TRBJ1-1
D: -
V: TRBV12-3/TRBV12-4
size: once
DNA: TGTGCCAGCAATCCCGACAGGACTGAAGCTTTCTTT
CDR3: CASNPDRTEAFF

J: TRBJ1-2
D: -
V: TRBV7-9
size: -
DNA: TGTGCCAGCAGCCGGGAGACTCCTAACTATGGCTACACCTTC
CDR3: CASSRETPNYGYTF

J: TRBJ1-2
D: TRBD1
V: TRBV9
size: -
DNA: TGTGCCAGCAGCCTGACAGGGGTCTATGGCTACACCTTC
CDR3: CASSLTGVYGYTF

J: TRBJ2-4
D: -
V: TRBV29-1
size: -
DNA: TGCAGCGTTGTTGGAGCGGGAGCCAAAAACATTCAGTACTTC
CDR3: CSVVGAGAKNIQYF

J: TRBJ1-1
D: TRBD1
V: TRBV4-3
size: -
DNA: TGCGCCAGCAGCCTAGGACAGGGAATGAACACTGAAGCTTTCTTT
CDR3: CASSLGQGMNTEAFF

J: TRBJ1-4
D: -
V: TRBV5-1
size: -
DNA: TGCGCCAGCAGCTTGGCGGAGGGTAATAATGAAAAACTGTTTTTT
CDR3: CASSLAEGNNEKLFF

J: TRBJ2-3
D: TRBD2
V: TRBV7-8
size: -
DNA: TGTGCCAGCAGCTTAGAGTCAGCGGGAAGCGGGAGAGATACGCAGTATTTT
CDR3: CASSLESAGSGRDTQYF